Below are 3 T cell receptor beta chains sequenced from a single sample in a study of blood T cell repertoires in COVID-19. Produced via immunoSEQ multiplex PCR; TCRdb's table is partial and in-frame only. This table holds around 110,000 clones, 84% found once. The material sequenced was peripheral blood. The receptor source for this set is a human donor in a cohort sampled during active COVID-19.

The table lists this clone with a few counts. V gene TRBV25-1 combines with J gene TRBJ2-2; possibly TRBD1 for D (5 bases). CDR1 is MGHDK, CDR2 SYGVNS, per germline. V lost 6 bases, J lost 8 bases, and 10 bases lay in between. This CDR3 spans 12 amino acids. The CDR3 bases are TGTGCCAGCAGGGGGCCCGTGGGGGAGCTGTTTTTT. Translating it yields CASRGPVGELFF.

The chain uses TRBV19 and TRBJ2-1; D ambiguous. CDR3 length: 16 residues. CDR1 and CDR2 (germline): LNHDA, SQIVND (reference sequence). The V gene lost 7 bases and the J gene lost 3 bases, with 19 bases spanning the gap. The CDR3 DNA follows: TGTGCCAGTACCATATCATATACGGTGAACTACAATGAGCAGTTCTTC. It encodes CASTISYTVNYNEQFF.

The chain links TRBV5-1 to TRBJ2-7, with 7 bases lining up with TRBD2. CDR1 and CDR2 (germline): SGHRS, YFSETQ. This CDR3 spans 15 amino acids. V was clipped by 2 bases and J by 3 bases; unmatched bases: 8. CDR3 residues: CASSFGGTAFYEQYF. The CDR3 nucleotides read TGCGCCAGCAGCTTCGGGGGGACCGCCTTCTACGAGCAGTACTTC. Full variable domain (rest looked up from reference TRBV5-1 and TRBJ2-7): KAGVTQTPRYLIKTRGQQVTLSCSPISGHRSVSWYQQTPGQGLQFLFEYFSETQRNKGNFPGRFSGRQFSNSRSEMNVSTLELGDSALYLCASSFGGTAFYEQYFGPGTRLTVT.